The TCR beta chain under discussion was sequenced for a study of PD-L1 blockade in urothelial cancer. Whole-study context: Patients arrived having already received 0 to 3 prior chemotherapy regimens.

Regarding time point: pretreatment peripheral blood. CDR1 and CDR2 (germline): SGHRS, YFSETQ. This CDR3 has 18 amino acids. Germline trimming cut 2 bases from V and 1 base from J; bases unmatched to any gene: 13. Sequencing used immunoSEQ multiplex PCR; TCRdb keeps in-frame clones, though not all of them. This repertoire shows about 86,000 clones, approximately 87% found once; its top ten account for around an eighth. The chain couples TRBV5-1 to TRBJ2-3; TRBD2 matches 7 bases. The source was PBMCs, collected around atezolizumab (anti-PD-L1) treatment. This receptor was taken from a man aged 60 to 69 with urothelial cancer. The CDR3 region is CASSFHSGRAGGTDTQYF. CDR3 nucleotides: TGCGCCAGCAGCTTTCATAGTGGGAGGGCCGGGGGCACAGATACGCAGTATTTT.